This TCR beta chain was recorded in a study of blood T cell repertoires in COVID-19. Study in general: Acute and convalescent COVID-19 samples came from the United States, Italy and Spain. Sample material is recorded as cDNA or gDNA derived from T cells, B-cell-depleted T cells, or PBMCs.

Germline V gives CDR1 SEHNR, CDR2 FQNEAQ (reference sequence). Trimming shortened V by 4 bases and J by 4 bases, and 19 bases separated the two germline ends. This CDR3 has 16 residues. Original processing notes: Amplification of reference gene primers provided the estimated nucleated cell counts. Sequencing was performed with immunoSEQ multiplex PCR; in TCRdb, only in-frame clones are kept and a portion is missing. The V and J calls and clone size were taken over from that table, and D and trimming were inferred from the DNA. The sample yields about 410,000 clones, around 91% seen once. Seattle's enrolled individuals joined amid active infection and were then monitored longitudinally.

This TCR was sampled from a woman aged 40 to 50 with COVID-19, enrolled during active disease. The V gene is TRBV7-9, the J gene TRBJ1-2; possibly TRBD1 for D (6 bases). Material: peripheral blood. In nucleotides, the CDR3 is TGTGCCAGCAGCTGGGGACAAGGACGGCTGTCCTATGGCTACACCTTC. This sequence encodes CASSWGQGRLSYGYTF.